This entry lists 21 T cell receptor beta chains sequenced from one sample in a study of beta chain features in type 1 diabetes. The study reverse transcribed the entire isolated RNA, so it sequenced expressed TCRB transcripts. The assay was immunoSEQ multiplex PCR, and TCRdb's table has in-frame clones only and misses some. Among 130,000 or so clones, around a tenth were seen once, and the ten largest hold 0.55% to 0.85%. What was sequenced was central memory CD4+ T cells from blood. These receptors were collected from a man between 18 and 29 years old in good health.

As DNA, the CDR3 is TGTGCCAGCAGCCCTTTGGGTCAGGGGGTGAGCTCCTACGAGCAGTACTTC. Amino acid sequence: CASSPLGQGVSSYEQYF. The rearrangement uses TRBV28 and TRBJ2-7, with 7 nucleotides matching TRBD1. The CDR3 sequence is 17 residues long. Germline loops: CDR1 MDHEN, CDR2 SYDVKM. V dropped 6 bases and J dropped 0; count of bases not matched to a gene: 14.

The V call is TRBV5-1, the J call TRBJ2-4; 8 bases map to TRBD1. This CDR3 comprises 15 residues. V lost 0 bases, J lost 8 bases, and 7 bases stayed unmatched. Germline V gene data show CDR1 as SGHRS and CDR2 as YFSETQ. CDR3 amino acids: CASSLEGQGVDIQYF. In DNA, the CDR3 is TGCGCCAGCAGCTTGGAAGGACAGGGCGTTGACATTCAGTACTTC.

This clone showed up just a few times. This rearrangement joins TRBV7-2 to TRBJ2-2; TRBD2 matches 8 bases. Trimming removed 1 base from V and 5 bases from J; junction bases left unmatched: 9. The germline CDR1 and CDR2 sequences are SGHTA and FQGNSA. The CDR3 spans 17 residues. The CDR3 region is CASSLGPAGAETGELFF. For the CDR3, the DNA is TGTGCCAGCAGCTTAGGACCAGCGGGGGCCGAGACCGGGGAGCTGTTTTTT.

The V call is TRBV6-5, the J call TRBJ2-5; TRBD2 matches 10 bases. The CDR3 has 15 residues. CDR1 MNHEY and CDR2 SVGAGI come from the germline V gene. The V gene end was trimmed by 7 bases and the J gene end by 2 bases; junction bases not matched to a gene: 7. The CDR3 protein is CASNKAGGRQETQYF. The CDR3 region has the DNA TGTGCCAGCAACAAAGCGGGGGGGCGGCAAGAGACCCAGTACTTC.

This clone was seen a few times. The rearrangement joins TRBV7-6 to TRBJ2-7, with D maybe TRBD2 (6 bases). This CDR3 has 15 amino acids. V was cut by 5 bases and J by 7 bases, with 21 bases left in between. Germline values: CDR1 SGHVS, CDR2 FNYEAQ. The CDR3 coding sequence is TGTGCCAGCAGCACAACAGGTGGAGGGCCCGTGGAGCAGTACTTC. Translated, it gives CASSTTGGGPVEQYF. Complete variable domain (other parts from reference TRBV7-6 and TRBJ2-7): GAGVSQSPRYKVTKRGQDVALRCDPISGHVSLYWYRQALGQGPEFLTYFNYEAQQDKSGLPNDRFSAERPEGSISTLTIQRTEQRDSAMYRCASSTTGGGPVEQYFGPGTRLTVT.

This clone was counted a few times. Other DNA sequences in the sample encode the same CDR3. J is TRBJ1-1 and V is TRBV18; 7 bases map to TRBD1. With V trimmed by 2 bases and J by 3 bases, 0 bases remained unmatched. Germline V gene lookup returns CDR1 KGHSH and CDR2 LQKENI. The CDR3 has 13 residues. CDR3: CASSPGQDTEAFF. DNA for the CDR3: TGTGCCAGCTCACCAGGACAGGACACTGAAGCTTTCTTT. The full variable domain, completed using reference TRBV18 and TRBJ1-1, is NAGVMQNPRHLVRRRGQEARLRCSPMKGHSHVYWYRQLPEEGLKFMVYLQKENIIDESGMPKERFSAEFPKEGPSILRIQQVVRGDSAAYFCASSPGQDTEAFFGQGTRLTVV.

The chain uses TRBV5-5 and TRBJ2-7; 10 bases are a match to TRBD2. Germline CDR1 and CDR2: SGHKS and YYEKEE (reference sequence). J gave up 9 bases and V 4 bases, and 10 bases lay outside the gene matches. CDR3 length equals 14 residues. CDR3 protein: CASSALAGAWAQYF. The CDR3, as DNA: TGTGCCAGCAGCGCGCTAGCGGGGGCCTGGGCGCAGTACTTC.

The rearrangement joins TRBV4-3 to TRBJ2-5, with TRBD2 matching 8 bases. The germline gives CDR1 LGHNA, CDR2 YSLEER. The CDR3 runs 15 residues. J was trimmed by 7 bases and V by 0 bases; bases with no gene match: 7. CDR3: CASSQEGTSRGTQYF. DNA for the CDR3: TGCGCCAGCAGCCAAGAAGGGACTAGTAGAGGGACCCAGTACTTC.

The table lists this clone with many counts. The CDR3 DNA reads as TGTGCCAGCTCACCATTCTCCGGGACTACGGAGACCCAGTACTTC. Residues: CASSPFSGTTETQYF. The chain has TRBV18 and TRBJ2-5; 7 bases fit TRBD2. J was trimmed by 5 bases and V by 2 bases; bases with no gene match: 8. There are 15 residues in the CDR3. Germline V gene sequence: CDR1 KGHSH, CDR2 LQKENI. Looking up the rest from reference TRBV18 and TRBJ2-5 gives the full variable domain: NAGVMQNPRHLVRRRGQEARLRCSPMKGHSHVYWYRQLPEEGLKFMVYLQKENIIDESGMPKERFSAEFPKEGPSILRIQQVVRGDSAAYFCASSPFSGTTETQYFGPGTRLLVL.

This clone has more than one count but fewer than ten. The CDR3 DNA reads TGCGCCAGCAGTCGGTCAAGCCGGGACAGGAACACCGGGGAGCTGTTTTTT. It codes for CASSRSSRDRNTGELFF. V and J are TRBV23-1 and TRBJ2-2; TRBD1 matches 7 bases. TRBV23-1 is treated as an ORF (open reading frame) with a function not yet certain. V trimming: 4 bases; J trimming: 1 base; junction bases outside the gene matches: 9. This CDR3 comprises 17 residues.

Only a few counts were recorded for this clone. The rearrangement uses TRBV7-2 and TRBJ2-1; 9 bases agree with TRBD2. Germline V gene data show CDR1 as SGHTA and CDR2 as FQGNSA. After removal of 6 bases from V and 3 bases from J, the junction contained 6 bases not matched to a gene. The CDR3 length is 15 residues. The chain's CDR3 is CASRPPSGIYNEQFF. DNA for the CDR3: TGTGCCAGCAGACCACCTAGCGGGATCTACAATGAGCAGTTCTTC.

The chain joins TRBV19 to TRBJ2-1, with D maybe TRBD1 (5 bases). V was shortened by 4 bases and J by 5 bases, with 18 bases between the two germline ends. The CDR3 is 16 amino acids. CDR1 is LNHDA and CDR2 is SQIVND in the germline V gene (reference sequence). Here the CDR3 DNA reads TGTGCCAGTAGTAGTATCTTGCCCCCCAGGGACAATGAGCAGTTCTTC. Translation: CASSSILPPRDNEQFF.

The J gene is TRBJ1-1, the V gene TRBV5-1; TRBD1 might be the D (5 bases). The V end lost 0 bases, the J end lost 2 bases, and 11 bases lay between the germline ends. CDR3 length: 15 residues. CDR1 SGHRS and CDR2 YFSETQ come from the germline V gene. The CDR3 loop is CASSLARTLNTEAFF. The CDR3 region has the DNA TGCGCCAGCAGCTTGGCACGGACACTTAACACTGAAGCTTTCTTT.

V usage is TRBV29-1 and J usage is TRBJ2-3, with D possibly being TRBD2 (5 bases). Deletions cut 6 bases from V and 2 bases from J, with 15 bases between. Germline CDR1 and CDR2: SQVTM and ANQGSEA. The CDR3 consists of 14 residues. The CDR3 coding sequence is TGCAGCGTGGGGTATAGCGCGTACACAGATACGCAGTATTTT. As protein: CSVGYSAYTDTQYF.

This clone was counted only a few times. The V call is TRBV2, the J call TRBJ2-5; no definite D call. The ends were cut back, 8 bases at V and 2 bases at J, with 9 bases in the middle. CDR1 is SNHLY, CDR2 FYNNEI, per germline. This CDR3 is built from 12 residues. The CDR3 region is CASGRIQETQYF. The DNA for the CDR3 is TGTGCCAGCGGCCGAATACAAGAGACCCAGTACTTC.

This rearrangement joins TRBV7-8 to TRBJ2-2; weak D call: TRBD2 (6 bases). Trimming took off 1 base at V and 1 base at J, with 10 bases between the two ends. CDR1 is SGHVS, CDR2 FQNEAQ, per germline. The CDR3 is 16 residues long. The CDR3 loop is CASSLGYGGNTGELFF. The CDR3 DNA is TGTGCCAGCAGCTTAGGGTACGGGGGGAACACCGGGGAGCTGTTTTTT.

The table lists this clone with a few counts. The rearrangement joins TRBV19 to TRBJ2-7, with D perhaps TRBD1 (5 bases). The ends were cut back, 2 bases at V and 4 bases at J, with 18 bases in the middle. Germline CDR1 and CDR2: LNHDA and SQIVND (reference sequence). The CDR3 length is 16 residues. The CDR3 protein is CASSILGQDPRYEQYF. In DNA form, the CDR3 reads TGTGCCAGTAGTATATTGGGGCAGGACCCTCGGTACGAGCAGTACTTC.

In its sample, this clone was seen a few times. The chain combines TRBV11-2 with TRBJ2-2; TRBD1 is a possible D gene (5 bases). Trimming stripped 1 base from V and 7 bases from J, with 10 bases between. From germline, CDR1 is SGHAT and CDR2 FQNNGV. The CDR3 spans 14 residues. This CDR3 reads CASSLAGFGGELFF. Written as DNA, the CDR3 is TGTGCCAGCAGCTTAGCAGGGTTCGGCGGGGAGCTGTTTTTT.

V is TRBV13 and J is TRBJ2-7; TRBD1 agrees at 11 bases. Germline-derived CDR1 and CDR2 are PRHDT and FYEKMQ (reference sequence). Unmatched junction bases numbered 3, after V lost 1 base and J lost 1 base. The CDR3 runs to 16 residues. As DNA, the CDR3 is TGTGCCAGCAGCTTAGCGGGACAGGGGGTTTCCTACGAGCAGTACTTC. Translation gives CASSLAGQGVSYEQYF.

V and J are TRBV18 and TRBJ1-1, with D possibly matching TRBD1 (5 bases). The germline V gene encodes CDR1 KGHSH and CDR2 LQKENI. This CDR3 spans 12 amino acids. With 5 bases removed from V and 7 bases from J, the gap between germline ends came to 11 bases. CDR3 amino acids: CASSEQAREAFF. CDR3 bases: TGTGCCAGCTCAGAACAGGCCCGTGAAGCTTTCTTT.

This clone was picked up a small number of times. This chain uses TRBV4-3 with TRBJ2-7, with 13 positions matching TRBD2. CDR1 is LGHNA and CDR2 is YSLEER in the germline V gene. The trim removed 0 bases at V and 6 bases at J, leaving 11 bases unmatched. The CDR3 has 18 amino acids. CDR3 coding DNA: TGCGCCAGCAGCCAAGAAGGAGGGATGGGACTAGCGGGGACCGAGCAGTACTTC. Translating it yields CASSQEGGMGLAGTEQYF.